This entry lists 19 T cell receptor beta chains sequenced from one sample in a study of T-cell reconstitution after alpha-beta-depleted transplantation in children. Unique molecular identifiers were used in preparing the TCRbeta library. MiXCR, run by TCRdb on the PCR reads, gives a single entry per CDR3 protein. This table holds under 450,000 distinct CDR3 sequences, roughly 15% found once. The material sequenced was PBMCs, taken from the stem cell graft. These receptors all stem from a human donor who donated a stem cell graft to a child with Fanconi anemia.

Ten or more counts support this clonotype. The chain joins TRBV2 to TRBJ2-7, with D tentatively TRBD1 or TRBD2 (5 bases each). This CDR3 comprises 16 residues. V was cut by 1 base and J by 1 base, with 14 bases left in between. From germline, CDR1 is SNHLY and CDR2 FYNNEI. The CDR3 here is CASSEVGTVSSYEQYV. The DNA for the CDR3 is TGTGCCAGCAGTGAAGTCGGGACCGTTAGTTCCTACGAGCAGTACGTC.

This clonotype was seen repeatedly, ten times or more. The gene calls are TRBV5-5 and TRBJ1-2; no reliable D call. The CDR3 is 14 residues long. Trimming took off 2 bases at V and 8 bases at J, with 16 bases between the two ends. Germline V gene sequence: CDR1 SGHKS, CDR2 YYEKEE (reference sequence). The DNA of the CDR3 is TGTGCCAGCAGCTTCTGGAACCCCGGAGTGGGCTACACCTTC. This translates into CASSFWNPGVGYTF. The full variable domain, in which reference TRBV5-5 and TRBJ1-2 provide the parts outside the CDR3, is DAGVTQSPTHLIKTRGQQVTLRCSPISGHKSVSWYQQVLGQGPQFIFQYYEKEERGRGNFPDRFSARQFPNYSSELNVNALLLGDSALYLCASSFWNPGVGYTFGSGTRLTVV.

The chain carries TRBV29-1 and TRBJ2-5; 11 nucleotides line up with TRBD2. With 4 bases clipped from V and 5 bases from J, the junction kept 3 bases outside the gene matches. The CDR3 extends over 13 amino acids. Germline loops: CDR1 SQVTM, CDR2 ANQGSEA. The CDR3 bases are TGCAGCGTTGGGGGACTAGCGGACGAGACCCAGTACTTC. It yields the protein CSVGGLADETQYF.

This clonotype appeared a few times. This CDR3 is CASRDRGMQPQHF. The CDR3 DNA reads as TGTGCCAGCAGGGACAGGGGAATGCAGCCCCAGCATTTT. V and J are TRBV6-2 or TRBV6-3 and TRBJ1-5, with 9 positions matching TRBD1. Trimming removed 6 bases from V and 7 bases from J; junction bases left unmatched: 4. Germline V CDR1 and CDR2: MNHEY, SVGEGT. This CDR3 has 13 residues.

This clonotype came up a few times. The gene calls are TRBV7-9 and TRBJ2-7; D possibly corresponds to TRBD1 (6 bases). CDR3 length equals 15 residues. Germline CDR1 SEHNR, CDR2 FQNEAQ (reference sequence). V lost 0 bases to trimming and J lost 3 bases, with 12 bases between them. This chain's CDR3 is CASSLAQGNIYEQYF. The CDR3 nucleotides read TGTGCCAGCAGCTTAGCACAGGGTAACATCTACGAGCAGTACTTC.

The chain uses TRBV20-1 and TRBJ2-5; D unresolved. The CDR3 runs 9 residues. V was pared by 6 bases and J by 7 bases, with 6 bases between. Per the germline V gene, CDR1 is DFQATT and CDR2 is SNEGSKA (reference sequence). CDR3 region: CSARGTQYF. The CDR3 DNA is TGCAGTGCCCGCGGGACCCAGTACTTC.

The chain is built from TRBV5-1 and TRBJ2-2; 8 nucleotides agree with TRBD1. V shed 4 bases, J shed 3 bases, and the junction held 8 bases outside the gene matches. This CDR3 contains 16 residues. The germline gives CDR1 SGHRS, CDR2 YFSETQ. The CDR3 reads CASSLMDREDTGELFF. In DNA, the CDR3 is TGCGCCAGCAGCCTAATGGACAGGGAGGACACCGGGGAGCTGTTTTTT.

This clonotype was observed a few times. The chain combines TRBV7-8 with TRBJ2-2; D remains ambiguous. V gave up 2 bases and J gave up 2 bases, with 12 bases separating them. Germline lookup yields CDR1 SGHVS and CDR2 FQNEAQ. The CDR3 loop spans 16 amino acids. CDR3 DNA sequence: TGTGCCAGCAGCTTAAGGCCGGCAGGCAACACCGGGGAGCTGTTTTTT. It codes for CASSLRPAGNTGELFF.

This clonotype has only a few counts. The gene calls are TRBV9 and TRBJ2-1, with a tentative D call TRBD1 (5 bases). V was shortened by 0 bases and J by 10 bases, with 14 bases between the two germline ends. Germline V CDR1 and CDR2: SGDLS, YYNGEE. The CDR3 sequence is 14 residues long. The CDR3 coding sequence is TGTGCCAGCAGCGTAGCGATTCAAGGGGCAGAGCAGTTCTTC. Protein product: CASSVAIQGAEQFF.

This clonotype was counted a few times. The chain carries TRBV6-4 and TRBJ2-2; D is ambiguous. The CDR3 consists of 14 residues. Germline values: CDR1 MRHNA, CDR2 SNTAGT. The ends were cut back, 6 bases at V and 4 bases at J, with 12 bases in the middle. The CDR3 DNA reads TGTGCCAGCAGCGCTCAACCGTTCACCGGGGAGCTGTTTTTT. This gives the protein CASSAQPFTGELFF.

This clonotype appeared a few times. The chain uses TRBV5-1 and TRBJ1-1; the D is unclear. CDR1 and CDR2 from the germline V gene are SGHRS and YFSETQ. Trimming took 7 bases from V and 0 from J, leaving 13 bases between them. The CDR3 is 14 amino acids. The CDR3 nucleotides read TGCGCCAGCGCCCCTGGAACCATGAACACTGAAGCTTTCTTT. Translation: CASAPGTMNTEAFF.

This clonotype was counted ten times or more. The DNA for the CDR3 is TGTGCCAGCAGCGCCCAGTGGTACAATGAGCAGTTCTTC. Translated: CASSAQWYNEQFF. This sequence joins TRBV9 and TRBJ2-1; D unresolved. Germline CDR1 and CDR2: SGDLS and YYNGEE. The germline V and J ends were trimmed by 3 bases and 4 bases, with 8 bases remaining between them. The CDR3 length is 13 residues.

About this clonotype: A read error is possible here, since a much larger clone lies one base away. This sequence joins TRBV10-3 and TRBJ1-5; D is unclear. The CDR3 runs 14 residues. Germline V gene data show CDR1 as ENHRY and CDR2 as SYGVKD. CDR3 amino acids: CSISDLNSNQPQHF. DNA of the CDR3: TGTTCCATCAGTGATTTGAATAGCAATCAGCCCCAGCATTTT.

This clonotype was detected only a few times. The rearrangement joins TRBV15 to TRBJ2-1; no definite D call. Germline assignment: CDR1 LNHNV and CDR2 YYDKDF (reference sequence). The CDR3 contains 13 residues. The ends were cut back, 8 bases at V and 0 bases at J, with 8 bases in the middle. CDR3 residues: CATGYLSYNEQFF. CDR3 nucleotides: TGTGCCACCGGGTATCTCTCCTACAATGAGCAGTTCTTC.

The chain employs TRBV10-3 and TRBJ2-1, with 11 positions matching TRBD2. The CDR3 length is 15 residues. Germline CDR1 and CDR2: ENHRY and SYGVKD. V was pared by 6 bases and J by 2 bases, with 3 bases of the junction left unmatched. Here the CDR3 reads CAIRGGLAAYNEQFF. CDR3 bases: TGTGCCATCAGGGGGGGACTAGCGGCCTACAATGAGCAGTTCTTC.

J is TRBJ1-2 and V is TRBV3-1; tentatively, D is TRBD1 (6 bases). CDR3 length: 16 amino acids. CDR1 and CDR2 from the germline V gene are LGHDT and YNNKEL (reference sequence). Deletions cut 1 base from V and 4 bases from J, with 16 bases between. The CDR3 spells CASSQGLPQGIYGYTF. CDR3 coding DNA: TGTGCCAGCAGCCAAGGGCTTCCACAGGGCATCTATGGCTACACCTTC.

V and J are TRBV7-2 and TRBJ1-2; the match to TRBD1 covers 9 bases. V was pared by 4 bases and J by 6 bases, with 9 bases of the junction left unmatched. The V gene's germline CDR1 is SGHTA and CDR2 FQGNSA. This CDR3 is 15 amino acids long. CDR3 DNA: TGTGCCAGCAGCTCACCTCCGGGACAGGGTCATGGCTACACCTTC. Its translation: CASSSPPGQGHGYTF. Complete variable domain (other parts from reference TRBV7-2 and TRBJ1-2): GAGVSQSPSNKVTEKGKDVELRCDPISGHTALYWYRQSLGQGLEFLIYFQGNSAPDKSGLPSDRFSAERTGGSVSTLTIQRTQQEDSAVYLCASSSPPGQGHGYTFGSGTRLTVV.

This clonotype was detected a few times. The chain uses TRBV3-1 and TRBJ2-2, with 8 bases identical to TRBD2. The germline CDR1 and CDR2 sequences are LGHDT and YNNKEL (reference sequence). The CDR3 covers 16 residues. Trimming cost V 3 bases and J 0 bases; bases outside gene matches: 3. This chain's CDR3 is CASSQEGLANTGELFF. In DNA, the CDR3 is TGTGCCAGCAGCCAGGAGGGACTAGCGAACACCGGGGAGCTGTTTTTT.

CDR3 nucleotide sequence: TGCGCCAGCAGCTTGGGGCTCCGACAGGCTAGGGATACGCAGTATTTT. This translates into CASSLGLRQARDTQYF. The V call is TRBV5-1, the J call TRBJ2-3; the D gene is possibly TRBD1 (6 bases). Germline CDR1 reads SGHRS; CDR2 reads YFSETQ. The V end was cut by 0 bases, the J end by 6 bases, with 17 bases between. This CDR3 has 16 amino acids.